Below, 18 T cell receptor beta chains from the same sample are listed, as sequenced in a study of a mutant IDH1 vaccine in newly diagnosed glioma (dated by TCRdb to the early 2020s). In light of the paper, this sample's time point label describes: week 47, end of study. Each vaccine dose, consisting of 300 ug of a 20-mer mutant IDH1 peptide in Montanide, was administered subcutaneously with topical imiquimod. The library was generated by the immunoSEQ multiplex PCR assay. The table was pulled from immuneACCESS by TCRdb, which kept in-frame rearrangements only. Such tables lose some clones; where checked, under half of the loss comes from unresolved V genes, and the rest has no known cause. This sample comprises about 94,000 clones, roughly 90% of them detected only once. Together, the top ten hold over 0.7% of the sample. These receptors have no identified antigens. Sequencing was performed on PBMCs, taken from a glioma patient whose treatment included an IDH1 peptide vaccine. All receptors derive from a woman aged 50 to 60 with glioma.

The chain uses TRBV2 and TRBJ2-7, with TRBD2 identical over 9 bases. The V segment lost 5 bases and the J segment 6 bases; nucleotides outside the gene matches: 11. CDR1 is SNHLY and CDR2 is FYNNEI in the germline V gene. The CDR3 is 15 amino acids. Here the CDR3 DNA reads TGTGCCAGCAGTCAGCTTTGGGCGGGAGGGCCCGAGCAGTACTTC. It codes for CASSQLWAGGPEQYF.

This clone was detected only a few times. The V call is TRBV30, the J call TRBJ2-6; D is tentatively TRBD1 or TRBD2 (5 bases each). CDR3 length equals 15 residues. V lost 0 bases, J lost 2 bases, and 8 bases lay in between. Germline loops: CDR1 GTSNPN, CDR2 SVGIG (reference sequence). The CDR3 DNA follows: TGTGCCTGGAGTGTACTAGGGGCTGGGGCCAACGTCCTGACTTTC. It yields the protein CAWSVLGAGANVLTF.

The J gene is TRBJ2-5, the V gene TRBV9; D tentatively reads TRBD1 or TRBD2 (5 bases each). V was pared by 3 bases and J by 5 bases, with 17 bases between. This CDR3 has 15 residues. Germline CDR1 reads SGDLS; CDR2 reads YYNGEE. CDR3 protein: CASSAAGAASETQYF. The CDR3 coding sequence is TGTGCCAGCAGCGCCGCCGGGGCCGCCTCCGAGACCCAGTACTTC.

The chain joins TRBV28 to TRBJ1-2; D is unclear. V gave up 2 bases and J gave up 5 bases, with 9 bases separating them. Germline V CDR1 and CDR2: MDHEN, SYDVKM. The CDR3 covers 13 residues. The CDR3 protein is CASSLDTQYGYTF. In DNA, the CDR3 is TGTGCCAGCAGTTTAGATACCCAGTATGGCTACACCTTC.

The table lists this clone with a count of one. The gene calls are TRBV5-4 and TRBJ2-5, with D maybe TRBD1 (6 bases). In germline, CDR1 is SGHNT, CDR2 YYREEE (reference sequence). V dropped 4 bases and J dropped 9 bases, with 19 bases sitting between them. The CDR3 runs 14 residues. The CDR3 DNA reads TGTGCCAGCAGCCAGGTTCAGGGGCTCGGGGCCCAGTACTTC. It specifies CASSQVQGLGAQYF.

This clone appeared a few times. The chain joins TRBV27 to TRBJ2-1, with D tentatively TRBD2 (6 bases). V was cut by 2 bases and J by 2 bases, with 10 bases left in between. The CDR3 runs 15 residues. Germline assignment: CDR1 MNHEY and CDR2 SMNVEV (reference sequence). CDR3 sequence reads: CASSLRESPYNEQFF. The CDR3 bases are TGTGCCAGCAGTTTACGGGAGTCCCCCTACAATGAGCAGTTCTTC.

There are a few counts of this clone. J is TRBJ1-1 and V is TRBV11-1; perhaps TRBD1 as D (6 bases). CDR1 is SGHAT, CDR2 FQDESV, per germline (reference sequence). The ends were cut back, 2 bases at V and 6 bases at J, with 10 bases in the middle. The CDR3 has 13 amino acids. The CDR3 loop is CASSLIHRAEAFF. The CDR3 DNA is TGTGCCAGCAGCTTAATCCACAGGGCTGAAGCTTTCTTT. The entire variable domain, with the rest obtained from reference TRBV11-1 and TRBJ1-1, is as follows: EAEVAQSPRYKITEKSQAVAFWCDPISGHATLYWYRQILGQGPELLVQFQDESVVDDSQLPKDRFSAERLKGVDSTLKIQPAELGDSAMYLCASSLIHRAEAFFGQGTRLTVV.

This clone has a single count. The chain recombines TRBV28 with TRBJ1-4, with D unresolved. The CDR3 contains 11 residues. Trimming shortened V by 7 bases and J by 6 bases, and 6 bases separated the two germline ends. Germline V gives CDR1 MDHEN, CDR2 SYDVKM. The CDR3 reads CASIGHEKLFF. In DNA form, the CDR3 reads TGTGCCAGCATTGGCCATGAAAAACTGTTTTTT.

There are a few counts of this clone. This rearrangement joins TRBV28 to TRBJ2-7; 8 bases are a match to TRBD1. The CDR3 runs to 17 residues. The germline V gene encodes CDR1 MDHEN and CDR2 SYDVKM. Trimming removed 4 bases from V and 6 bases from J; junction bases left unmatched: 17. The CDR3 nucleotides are TGTGCCAGCAGTTCCACTGACCCGGGACAGGCGATGGGCGAGCAGTACTTC. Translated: CASSSTDPGQAMGEQYF.

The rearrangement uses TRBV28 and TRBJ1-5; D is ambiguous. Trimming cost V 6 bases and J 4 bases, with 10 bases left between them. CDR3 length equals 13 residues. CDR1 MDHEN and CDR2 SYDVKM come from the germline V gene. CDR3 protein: CASSLDLNQPQHF. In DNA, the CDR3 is TGTGCCAGCAGCCTGGACCTAAATCAGCCCCAGCATTTT.

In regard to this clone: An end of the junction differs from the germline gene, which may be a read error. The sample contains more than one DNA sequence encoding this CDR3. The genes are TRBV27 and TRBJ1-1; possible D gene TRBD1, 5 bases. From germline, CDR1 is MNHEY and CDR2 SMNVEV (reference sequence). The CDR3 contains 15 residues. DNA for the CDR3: TGTGCCAGCAGTGGATTGGCGGGGGTCAACACTGAAGCTTTCTTC. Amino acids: CASSGLAGVNTEAFF.

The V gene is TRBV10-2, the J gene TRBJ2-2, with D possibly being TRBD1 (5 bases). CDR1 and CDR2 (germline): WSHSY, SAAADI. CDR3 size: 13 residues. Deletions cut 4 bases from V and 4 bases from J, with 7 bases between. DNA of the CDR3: TGCGCCAGCAGTGTGACAGCCACCGGGGAGCTGTTTTTT. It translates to CASSVTATGELFF.

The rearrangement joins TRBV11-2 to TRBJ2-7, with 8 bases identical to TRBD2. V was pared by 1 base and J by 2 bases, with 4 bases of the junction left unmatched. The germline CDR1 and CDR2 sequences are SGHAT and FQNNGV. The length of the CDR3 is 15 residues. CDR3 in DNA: TGTGCCAGCAGCTTAGTATTAGCGGGAACCTACGAGCAGTACTTC. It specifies CASSLVLAGTYEQYF.

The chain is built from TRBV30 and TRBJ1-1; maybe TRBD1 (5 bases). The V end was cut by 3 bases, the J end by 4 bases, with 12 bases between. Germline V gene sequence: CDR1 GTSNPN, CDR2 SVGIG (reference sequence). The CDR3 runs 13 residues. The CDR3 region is CAWRMAGGTEAFF. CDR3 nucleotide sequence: TGTGCCTGGAGAATGGCGGGGGGCACTGAAGCTTTCTTT.

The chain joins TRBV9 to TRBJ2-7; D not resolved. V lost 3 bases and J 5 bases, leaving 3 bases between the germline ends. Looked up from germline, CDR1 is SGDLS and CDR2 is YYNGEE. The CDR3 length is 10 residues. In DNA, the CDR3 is TGTGCCAGCAGCGCCCACGAGCAGTACTTC. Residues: CASSAHEQYF.

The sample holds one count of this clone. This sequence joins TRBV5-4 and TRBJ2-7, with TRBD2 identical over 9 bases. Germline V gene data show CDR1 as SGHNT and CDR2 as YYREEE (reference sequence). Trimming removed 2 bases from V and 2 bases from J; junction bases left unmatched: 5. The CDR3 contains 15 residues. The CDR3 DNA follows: TGTGCCAGCAGCTTCATGACTAGCGGTCCCTACGAGCAGTACTTC. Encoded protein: CASSFMTSGPYEQYF.

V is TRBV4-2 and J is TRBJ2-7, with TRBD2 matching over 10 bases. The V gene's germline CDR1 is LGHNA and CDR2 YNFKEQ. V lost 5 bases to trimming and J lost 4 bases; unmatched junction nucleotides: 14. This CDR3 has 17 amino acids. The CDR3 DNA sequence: TGTGCCAGCAGCTCACCCCTAGCGGGAGAAGGGCCTTACGAGCAGTACTTC. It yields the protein CASSSPLAGEGPYEQYF.

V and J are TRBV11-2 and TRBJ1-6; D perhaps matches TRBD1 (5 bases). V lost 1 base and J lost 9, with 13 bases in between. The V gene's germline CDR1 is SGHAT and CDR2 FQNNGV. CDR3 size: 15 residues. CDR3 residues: CASSLAREGVSPLHF. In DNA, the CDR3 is TGTGCCAGCAGCTTAGCAAGAGAAGGGGTTTCACCCCTCCACTTT.